This record concerns one T cell receptor (beta chain) sequence. This sample was taken from a study of blood T cell repertoires in COVID-19. About the research overall: Donors in the United States, Italy and Spain gave samples during acute or convalescent COVID-19.

Original processing notes: Cell counts per sample came from amplifying reference gene primers. Using immunoSEQ multiplex PCR, the repertoire was profiled, and TCRdb retains in-frame clones only, with some absent. V, J and clone size are those of that table, while D and trimming were read from the DNA. The repertoire includes about 150,000 clones, roughly 90% of them detected once, and roughly 2.5% sits in the top ten. The CDR3 contains 14 residues. Germline CDR1 reads SGHNT; CDR2 reads YYREEE (reference sequence). V was cut by 5 bases and J by 4 bases, with 12 bases left in between. The sample comprised peripheral blood. The clonotype originates from a human donor with COVID-19, enrolled during active disease. The donor label of this sample is uncertain. The chain joins TRBV5-4 to TRBJ2-2; a possible D gene is TRBD1 (6 bases). This CDR3 is CASRLDSRTGELFF. The CDR3 region has the DNA TGTGCCAGCAGGCTGGACAGCCGCACCGGGGAGCTGTTTTTT. Full variable domain (remainder filled in from reference TRBV5-4 and TRBJ2-2): ETGVTQSPTHLIKTRGQQVTLRCSSQSGHNTVSWYQQALGQGPQFIFQYYREEENGRGNFPPRFSGLQFPNYSSELNVNALELDDSALYLCASRLDSRTGELFFGEGSRLTVL.